The 30 T cell receptor beta chains in this list originate from one sample, sequenced in a study of blood T cell repertoires in COVID-19. TCRdb's copy holds only in-frame clones and misses some; the assay was immunoSEQ multiplex PCR. This sample has about 130,000 clones, with around 80% found just once. The specimen sequenced was PBMCs or T cells enriched from blood (not recorded which). Receptors originate from a woman in her forties or fifties who had recovered from COVID-19.

The chain uses TRBV7-6 and TRBJ1-1; 7 positions agree with TRBD1. The CDR3 covers 14 residues. CDR1 is SGHVS, CDR2 FNYEAQ, per germline. With 1 base clipped from V and 1 base from J, the junction kept 0 bases outside the gene matches. The CDR3 bases are TGTGCCAGCAGCTTAGACAGGGGGAACACTGAAGCTTTCTTT. This translates into CASSLDRGNTEAFF. Using reference TRBV7-6 and TRBJ1-1 for the parts outside the CDR3, the full variable domain is GAGVSQSPRYKVTKRGQDVALRCDPISGHVSLYWYRQALGQGPEFLTYFNYEAQQDKSGLPNDRFSAERPEGSISTLTIQRTEQRDSAMYRCASSLDRGNTEAFFGQGTRLTVV.

V and J are TRBV5-1 and TRBJ2-1; D may be TRBD1 (6 bases). Between the trimmed V and J ends, which lost 0 bases and 1 base, there was a span of 11 bases. The CDR3 has 16 amino acids. Germline lookup yields CDR1 SGHRS and CDR2 YFSETQ. The CDR3 region has the DNA TGCGCCAGCAGCTTGGTCAGGGGCTTGTCCTACAATGAGCAGTTCTTC. Protein sequence: CASSLVRGLSYNEQFF.

The chain uses TRBV5-1 and TRBJ1-2; D is possibly TRBD1 (5 bases). Trimming left V 0 bases short and J 0 bases short, with 9 bases between. CDR1 is SGHRS, CDR2 YFSETQ, per germline. The CDR3 has 15 residues. For the CDR3, the DNA is TGCGCCAGCAGCTTGGATACAGGAGCTAACTATGGCTACACCTTC. Amino acids: CASSLDTGANYGYTF.

This sequence joins TRBV28 and TRBJ1-5; D gene unclear. This CDR3 is 12 amino acids long. V lost 2 bases, J lost 8 bases, and 7 bases lay in between. The germline V gene has CDR1 MDHEN and CDR2 SYDVKM. CDR3 amino acids: CASSLREEPQHF. In DNA form, the CDR3 reads TGTGCCAGCAGTTTACGGGAAGAGCCCCAGCATTTT.

The V call is TRBV5-8, the J call TRBJ2-7, with 8 positions matching TRBD1. There are 12 residues in the CDR3. CDR1 and CDR2 (germline): SGHTS, YDEGEE. With V trimmed by 5 bases and J by 4 bases, 2 bases remained unmatched. The CDR3 loop is CASRWTGYEQYF. CDR3 coding DNA: TGTGCCAGCAGGTGGACAGGGTACGAGCAGTACTTC. Supplemented by reference TRBV5-8 and TRBJ2-7, the full variable domain reads EAGVTQSPTHLIKTRGQQATLRCSPISGHTSVYWYQQALGLGLQFLLWYDEGEERNRGNFPPRFSGRQFPNYSSELNVNALELEDSALYLCASRWTGYEQYFGPGTRLTVT.

The V call is TRBV7-9, the J call TRBJ2-1; possible D gene TRBD2, 5 bases. Per the germline V gene, CDR1 is SEHNR and CDR2 is FQNEAQ (reference sequence). V lost 1 base and J lost 6, with 10 bases in between. This CDR3 is built from 14 residues. CDR3 protein: CASSLERSGNEQFF. DNA of the CDR3: TGTGCCAGCAGCTTAGAGAGAAGCGGCAATGAGCAGTTCTTC.

This clone was detected many times. The chain couples TRBV2 to TRBJ2-5; tentative D call: TRBD2 (6 bases). The CDR3 sequence is 14 residues long. With 4 bases removed from V and 2 bases from J, the gap between germline ends came to 11 bases. CDR1 SNHLY and CDR2 FYNNEI come from the germline V gene. CDR3 nucleotides: TGTGCCAGCAGTGGCCGGGACTCTCAAGAGACCCAGTACTTC. Translating it yields CASSGRDSQETQYF.

This clone was detected a few times. V usage is TRBV28 and J usage is TRBJ1-2; D remains ambiguous. Germline V CDR1 and CDR2: MDHEN, SYDVKM. This CDR3 spans 12 amino acids. V was pared by 2 bases and J by 3 bases, with 4 bases between. CDR3 bases: TGTGCCAGCAGTTTAGCAGACTATGGCTACACCTTC. It encodes CASSLADYGYTF.

V usage is TRBV20-1 and J usage is TRBJ1-2; TRBD1 is a possible D gene (6 bases). The V gene's germline CDR1 is DFQATT and CDR2 SNEGSKA (reference sequence). This CDR3 comprises 14 residues. The V and J ends lost 3 bases and 0 bases respectively, with 11 bases between them. The CDR3 DNA reads as TGCAGTGCTAGTTTACAGGGCCCTAACTATGGCTACACCTTC. Translation: CSASLQGPNYGYTF.

J is TRBJ1-5 and V is TRBV7-2, with TRBD1 identical over 9 bases. Germline values: CDR1 SGHTA, CDR2 FQGNSA. With V trimmed by 4 bases and J by 5 bases, 6 bases remained unmatched. CDR3 length: 15 amino acids. The DNA of the CDR3 is TGTGCCAGCAGCTCCGGACAGGGGACATATCAGCCCCAGCATTTT. Protein product: CASSSGQGTYQPQHF.

The rearrangement joins TRBV5-1 to TRBJ2-3; TRBD2 matches 7 bases. Germline trimming cut 5 bases from V and 5 bases from J; bases unmatched to any gene: 8. CDR1 is SGHRS and CDR2 is YFSETQ in the germline V gene. This CDR3 has 14 amino acids. The CDR3 is CASSLVGREDTQYF. Written as DNA, the CDR3 is TGCGCCAGCAGTCTAGTGGGGAGGGAAGATACGCAGTATTTT.

V is TRBV13 and J is TRBJ1-1; D call uncertain. The CDR3 length is 14 residues. V lost 5 bases and J lost 4, with 14 bases in between. Germline CDR1 is PRHDT and CDR2 is FYEKMQ (reference sequence). The CDR3 loop is CASSPGPGSTEAFF. CDR3 coding DNA: TGTGCCAGCAGCCCCGGTCCAGGCTCCACTGAAGCTTTCTTT. Full variable domain (remainder filled in from reference TRBV13 and TRBJ1-1): AAGVIQSPRHLIKEKRETATLKCYPIPRHDTVYWYQQGPGQDPQFLISFYEKMQSDKGSIPDRFSAQQFSDYHSELNMSSLELGDSALYFCASSPGPGSTEAFFGQGTRLTVV.

The chain links TRBV2 to TRBJ2-7; TRBD1 is a possible D gene (6 bases). V was shortened by 7 bases and J by 1 base, with 11 bases between the two germline ends. This CDR3 comprises 13 residues. Germline values: CDR1 SNHLY, CDR2 FYNNEI. CDR3 in DNA: TGTGCCAGCACCCCGGGACATTCCTACGAGCAGTACTTC. This gives the protein CASTPGHSYEQYF.

The chain combines TRBV7-9 with TRBJ1-2; no reliable D call. CDR1 and CDR2 (germline): SEHNR, FQNEAQ (reference sequence). V lost 1 base and J 8 bases, leaving 11 bases between the germline ends. CDR3 size: 13 residues. Written as DNA, the CDR3 is TGTGCCAGCAGCTTAGTCTTTGGAGACGGCTACACCTTC. Its protein product is CASSLVFGDGYTF.

The rearrangement uses TRBV4-2 and TRBJ2-2; D perhaps matches TRBD2 (7 bases). Germline assignment: CDR1 LGHNA and CDR2 YNFKEQ. The V gene lost 0 bases and the J gene lost 4 bases, with 12 bases spanning the gap. This CDR3 is built from 16 residues. CDR3 sequence (DNA): TGTGCCAGCAGCCAAGAGGTGGGGGGGCTCACCGGGGAGCTGTTTTTT. It translates to CASSQEVGGLTGELFF.

V gene TRBV6-1 combines with J gene TRBJ1-2; possible D gene TRBD1, 5 bases. V was shortened by 2 bases and J by 2 bases, with 6 bases between the two germline ends. In germline, CDR1 is MNHNS, CDR2 SASEGT. There are 13 residues in the CDR3. The CDR3 region is CASSENRNYGYTF. CDR3 nucleotide sequence: TGTGCCAGCAGTGAAAACAGGAACTATGGCTACACCTTC.

The chain has TRBV15 and TRBJ2-2, with D perhaps TRBD2 (5 bases). V lost 8 bases to trimming and J lost 1 base, with 11 bases between them. The CDR3 consists of 14 residues. CDR1 and CDR2 from the germline V gene are LNHNV and YYDKDF (reference sequence). The CDR3 region is CATEGGLNTGELFF. The CDR3 bases are TGTGCCACCGAGGGCGGATTGAACACCGGGGAGCTGTTTTTT.

V and J are TRBV7-3 and TRBJ2-3, with 10 bases identical to TRBD2. The CDR3 sequence is 15 residues long. Trimming took 2 bases from V and 6 from J; bases not matched to a gene: 5. The germline CDR1 and CDR2 sequences are SGHTA and FQGTGA. The CDR3 region is CASSLQRGGRDTQYF. CDR3 sequence (DNA): TGTGCCAGCAGCTTACAGCGGGGGGGCCGGGATACGCAGTATTTT.

The chain couples TRBV13 to TRBJ2-5; TRBD1 agrees at 7 bases. Trimming at V came to 2 bases and at J to 4 bases, leaving 1 base not matched to a gene. Looked up from germline, CDR1 is PRHDT and CDR2 is FYEKMQ (reference sequence). The CDR3 runs 13 residues. The CDR3: CASSLRGRETQYF. CDR3 in DNA: TGTGCCAGCAGCTTAAGGGGGCGAGAGACCCAGTACTTC. Looking up the rest from reference TRBV13 and TRBJ2-5 gives the full variable domain: AAGVIQSPRHLIKEKRETATLKCYPIPRHDTVYWYQQGPGQDPQFLISFYEKMQSDKGSIPDRFSAQQFSDYHSELNMSSLELGDSALYFCASSLRGRETQYFGPGTRLLVL.

The chain employs TRBV14 and TRBJ1-2; D is possibly TRBD1 (6 bases). Germline CDR1 reads SGHDN; CDR2 reads FVKESK. The germline V and J ends were trimmed by 0 bases and 6 bases, with 17 bases remaining between them. The CDR3 consists of 16 residues. CDR3 loop: CASSQDLGGQSDGYTF. CDR3 bases: TGTGCCAGCAGCCAAGATCTAGGTGGACAGTCGGATGGCTACACCTTC.

The rearrangement joins TRBV3-1 (or the pseudogene TRBV3-2) to TRBJ2-7, with 15 bases identical to TRBD2. The CDR3 extends over 15 amino acids. In germline, CDR1 is LGHDT, CDR2 YNNKEL (reference sequence). Unmatched junction bases numbered 3, after V lost 4 bases and J lost 5 bases. The CDR3 loop is CASSPRTSGGDEQYF. The CDR3 nucleotides are TGTGCCAGCAGCCCTAGGACTAGCGGGGGGGACGAGCAGTACTTC.

This sequence joins TRBV4-1 and TRBJ2-7; 7 bases match TRBD1. Germline CDR1 reads MGHRA; CDR2 reads YSYEKL. J lost 3 bases, V lost 1 base, and 6 bases had no gene match. The CDR3 extends over 15 amino acids. CDR3 nucleotide sequence: TGCGCCAGCAGCCAAGTGAGAGGGGGCTTCTACGAGCAGTACTTC. It is translated as CASSQVRGGFYEQYF.

The CDR3 is CASSGGTATNEKLFF. The CDR3 DNA reads as TGCGCCAGCAGCGGAGGGACGGCAACTAATGAAAAACTGTTTTTT. The gene calls are TRBV5-1 and TRBJ1-4; the D gene is possibly TRBD1 (5 bases). Trimming left V 4 bases short and J 0 bases short, with 10 bases between. Germline V CDR1 and CDR2: SGHRS, YFSETQ. This CDR3 is 15 amino acids long.

This clone was counted only a few times. The V call is TRBV6-1, the J call TRBJ1-2; D gene ambiguous. The germline V gene encodes CDR1 MNHNS and CDR2 SASEGT. Trimming removed 3 bases at V and 4 bases at J, with 15 bases between. This CDR3 region has 15 residues. This chain's CDR3 is CASSDRPGSLYGYTF. In DNA form, the CDR3 reads TGTGCCAGCAGTGACCGTCCGGGAAGCCTCTATGGCTACACCTTC.

The rearrangement joins TRBV7-2 to TRBJ1-2; D is undetermined. Trimming cost V 5 bases and J 3 bases, with 10 bases left between them. This CDR3 is built from 13 residues. Germline-derived CDR1 and CDR2 are SGHTA and FQGNSA. CDR3 coding DNA: TGTGCCAGCAGCCCCGTGGCCGACTATGGCTACACCTTC. This encodes CASSPVADYGYTF. The complete variable domain, with remaining parts taken from reference TRBV7-2 and TRBJ1-2, reads GAGVSQSPSNKVTEKGKDVELRCDPISGHTALYWYRQSLGQGLEFLIYFQGNSAPDKSGLPSDRFSAERTGGSVSTLTIQRTQQEDSAVYLCASSPVADYGYTFGSGTRLTVV.

The genes are TRBV6-6 and TRBJ2-1; TRBD1 matches at 9 bases. Trimming removed 6 bases from V and 8 bases from J; junction bases left unmatched: 11. Looked up from germline, CDR1 is MNHNY and CDR2 is SVGAGI (reference sequence). This CDR3 comprises 15 residues. CDR3 DNA sequence: TGTGCCAGCAGCACACCGGGACAGGGTTTCGATGAGCAGTTCTTC. Translating gives CASSTPGQGFDEQFF.

This clone occurred a few times. This chain uses TRBV29-1 with TRBJ1-2; weak D call: TRBD1 (6 bases). This CDR3 contains 15 residues. Trimming left V 5 bases short and J 1 base short, with 17 bases between. From germline, CDR1 is SQVTM and CDR2 ANQGSEA. The CDR3 is CSVSGDRRDNYGYTF. CDR3 nucleotide sequence: TGCAGCGTTTCAGGGGATCGAAGAGATAACTATGGCTACACCTTC.

The gene calls are TRBV4-1 and TRBJ2-7, with unresolved D. The V and J ends lost 0 bases and 3 bases respectively, with 6 bases between them. Germline assignment: CDR1 MGHRA and CDR2 YSYEKL. The CDR3 spans 13 residues. CDR3 amino acids: CASSQDLYYEQYV. The CDR3, as DNA: TGCGCCAGCAGCCAAGATCTCTACTACGAGCAGTACGTC.

There are many counts of this clone. The V and J genes are TRBV6-4 and TRBJ2-1, with D possibly being TRBD2 (7 bases). The CDR3 totals 15 residues. Germline values: CDR1 MRHNA, CDR2 SNTAGT. Trimming shortened V by 4 bases and J by 6 bases, and 16 bases separated the two germline ends. The CDR3 coding sequence is TGTGCCAGCAGTGGACGAGGGGGGGGAAGCAATGAGCAGTTCTTC. Translation gives CASSGRGGGSNEQFF.

This clone was found a few times. This chain joins TRBV7-9 and TRBJ2-4; 8 nucleotides match TRBD2. V gave up 3 bases and J gave up 3 bases; unmatched junction bases: 16. The germline CDR1 and CDR2 sequences are SEHNR and FQNEAQ (reference sequence). CDR3 length: 19 amino acids. The CDR3 nucleotides are TGTGCCAGCAGCTTCAATCTCGTTTGGCGGGGGGTAGGCAAAAACATTCAGTACTTC. This encodes CASSFNLVWRGVGKNIQYF.